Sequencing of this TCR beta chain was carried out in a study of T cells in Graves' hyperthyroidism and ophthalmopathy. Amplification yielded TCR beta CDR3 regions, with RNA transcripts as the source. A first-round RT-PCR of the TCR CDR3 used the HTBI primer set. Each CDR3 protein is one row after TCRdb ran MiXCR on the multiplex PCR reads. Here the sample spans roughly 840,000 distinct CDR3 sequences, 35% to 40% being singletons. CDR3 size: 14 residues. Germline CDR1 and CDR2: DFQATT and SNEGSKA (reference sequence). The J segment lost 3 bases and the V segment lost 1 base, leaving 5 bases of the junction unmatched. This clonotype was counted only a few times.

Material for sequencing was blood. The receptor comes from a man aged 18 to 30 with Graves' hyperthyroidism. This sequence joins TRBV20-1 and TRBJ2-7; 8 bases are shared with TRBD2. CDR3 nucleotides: TGCAGTGCTAGAGGTAGCGGGAATATCTACGAGCAGTACTTC. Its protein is CSARGSGNIYEQYF.